The text below deals with one T cell receptor (beta chain). The antigen it binds to is not known. The input lacks base qualities; no much larger clone sits a single base away. TCRbeta CDR3 regions were amplified from genomic DNA using the immunoSEQ Assay, a bias-controlled multiplex PCR. In the paper's pipeline: The number of nucleated cells in each sample was estimated from the amplification of reference gene primers within the assay. Sequence reads were collapsed and filtered to measure the absolute abundance of every unique TCRbeta CDR3 rearrangement. For each sample, productive Simpson clonality was calculated as the square root of Simpson's diversity index across productive rearrangements. TCRdb retrieved this table from immuneACCESS and kept in-frame rearrangements only. Not all clones are present; in checked studies, unresolved V genes account for under half, and no reason is known for the remainder. V, J and clone size are taken as reported in that table, and D and trimming were inferred from the DNA itself. Present in this sample are approximately 250,000 clones, 80% to 90% of which were seen just once. The ten largest clonotypes hold roughly 4.3% of the sample.

This specimen comes from a study of blood T cell repertoires in COVID-19 (dated by TCRdb to about 2020). Broadly, across the study: The collaborator samples originated in the United States, Italy and Spain and spanned the acute and convalescent phases of COVID-19. The prospective study material was composed of cDNA or gDNA derived from T cells, B-cell-depleted T cells, or PBMCs. Deeply sampled blood TCRbeta repertoires from subjects exposed to, actively infected with, or recovered from COVID-19 were included in the dataset. The repertoires were made available in a free public database intended to serve as a resource for research on the immune response to SARS-CoV-2. The samples were drawn from the first 160 participants of the ongoing ImmuneRACE study and from over 950 subjects provided by 6 global collaborators. The sample metadata nearly always contained a de-identified subject ID, COVID-19 status, age in years and sex. Where HLA class I and class II types were available, the types were taken from metadata supplied by the sample provider, not from assay-based typing. What the authors observed across the whole study: Clinical and demographic metadata were provided uncurated, with the amount varying by source and participant.

Trimming accounts for 3 bases at V and 3 bases at J, while the number of junction bases matched to no gene is 5. The germline V gene encodes CDR1 LNHDA and CDR2 SQIVND (reference sequence). The CDR3 sequence holds 15 residues, the cysteine and phenylalanine included. The retained sequence is limited to the CDR3, 45 bases, with the frame set at the first base. Enrolling through a virtual design, the prospective study's participants ranged in age from roughly 18 to 89 years and lived across more than 20 United States geographic areas. To assign participants to cohorts, the prospective study relied on clinical history that participants themselves reported in a screening survey and a study questionnaire. In the prospective study, whole blood, serum and a nasopharyngeal or oropharyngeal swab were collected from each participant by mobile phlebotomists. Over an approximately 2-month period, participants in the prospective study had the option of providing additional blood draws and questionnaires. Blood samples from the prospective study were shipped frozen or at room temperature prior to DNA extraction.

This receptor was taken from a woman in her 30s with acute COVID-19. Here the chain combines TRBV19 and TRBJ2-7, with 10 bases matching TRBD2. Input material: PBMCs or T cells enriched from blood (not recorded which). The DNA sequence is TGTGCCAGTAGTATGGCTAGCGGGAGCTTCTACGAGCAGTACTTC. It codes for CASSMASGSFYEQYF.